This entry describes one TCR beta chain. In the authors' methods: Counts of nucleated cells, estimated from reference gene primer amplification, were obtained. Clones were sequenced by immunoSEQ multiplex PCR, and TCRdb holds only the in-frame ones, with some missing. That table furnishes V, J and clone size, whereas the DNA furnished D and trimming. Altogether roughly 380,000 clones are present, roughly 77% being singletons, with the ten largest covering under 1.2%. Germline V gives CDR1 SGHRS, CDR2 YFSETQ. The CDR3 totals 13 residues. V lost 0 bases to trimming and J lost 3 bases, with 7 bases between them. The record originates from a study of blood T cell repertoires in COVID-19. Study background: The United States, Italy and Spain were the sources of the acute and convalescent COVID-19 samples. PBMCs, B-cell-depleted T cells, or T cells were the source of the cDNA or gDNA that made up the material.

V and J are TRBV5-1 and TRBJ2-7; D ambiguous. The sequence was collected from a human donor with acute or convalescent COVID-19. The donor label of this sample is uncertain. Sequences were obtained from peripheral blood. The CDR3 here is CASSLDSYYEQYF. CDR3 coding DNA: TGCGCCAGCAGCTTGGATAGTTACTACGAGCAGTACTTC. Drawing the rest from reference TRBV5-1 and TRBJ2-7, the complete variable domain is KAGVTQTPRYLIKTRGQQVTLSCSPISGHRSVSWYQQTPGQGLQFLFEYFSETQRNKGNFPGRFSGRQFSNSRSEMNVSTLELGDSALYLCASSLDSYYEQYFGPGTRLTVT.